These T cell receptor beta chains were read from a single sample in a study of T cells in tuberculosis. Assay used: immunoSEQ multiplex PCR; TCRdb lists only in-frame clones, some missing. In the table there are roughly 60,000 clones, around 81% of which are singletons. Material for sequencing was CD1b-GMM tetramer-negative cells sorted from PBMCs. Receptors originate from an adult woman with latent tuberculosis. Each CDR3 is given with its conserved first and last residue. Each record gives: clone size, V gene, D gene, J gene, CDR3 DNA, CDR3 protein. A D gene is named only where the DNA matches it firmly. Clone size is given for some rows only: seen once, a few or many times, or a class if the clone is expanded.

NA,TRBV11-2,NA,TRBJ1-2,TGTGCCAGCAGCAACAGGGCTGGAGACTACACCTTC,CASSNRAGDYTF
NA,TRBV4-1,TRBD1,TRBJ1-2,TGCGCCAGCAGCTCCCTTCGGGGGACAGGGGGAAACTATGGCTACACCTTC,CASSSLRGTGGNYGYTF
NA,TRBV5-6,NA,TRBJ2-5,TGTGCCAGCAGCCAGACCGGGACACCGCAAGAGACCCAGTACTTC,CASSQTGTPQETQYF
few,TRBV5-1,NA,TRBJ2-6,TGCGCCAGCAGCCCAGGGTCGACTGGGGCCAACGTCCTGACTTTC,CASSPGSTGANVLTF
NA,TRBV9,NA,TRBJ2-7,TGTGCCAGCAGCGAGGACAGTTTCACCTACGAGCAGTACTTC,CASSEDSFTYEQYF
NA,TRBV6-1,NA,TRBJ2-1,TGTGCCAGCAGTGAATACGGGGGTGAGCAGTTCTTC,CASSEYGGEQFF
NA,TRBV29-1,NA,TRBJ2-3,TGCAGCGTTGACCCAGCCCCACGAGGAGATACGCAGTATTTT,CSVDPAPRGDTQYF
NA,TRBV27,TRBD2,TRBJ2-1,TGTGCCAGCAGTACTAGCGGGGGGTTTTACAATGAGCAGTTCTTC,CASSTSGGFYNEQFF
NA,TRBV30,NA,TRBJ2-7,TGTGCCTGGGGGGAGAGGAATGGCAAGAGGTACGAGCAGTACTTC,CAWGERNGKRYEQYF
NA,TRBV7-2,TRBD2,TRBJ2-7,TGTGCCAGCAGACTCGGGGGGGTCTACGAGCAGTACTTC,CASRLGGVYEQYF
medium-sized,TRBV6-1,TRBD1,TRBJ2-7,TGTGCCAGCGGGGACAGGTCCTACGAGCAGTACTTC,CASGDRSYEQYF
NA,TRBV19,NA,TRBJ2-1,TGTGCCAGTAGTCCCAGCGCCGCAGGGTTGTCCTACAATGAGCAGTTCTTC,CASSPSAAGLSYNEQFF
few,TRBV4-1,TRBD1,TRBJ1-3,TGCGCCAGCAGCCCGCTGACAGGGGGAACTGGAAACACCATATATTTT,CASSPLTGGTGNTIYF
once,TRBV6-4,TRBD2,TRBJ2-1,TGTGCCAGCAGTGCCTACGGGAGTGGGGGGGATGAGCAGTTCTTC,CASSAYGSGGDEQFF
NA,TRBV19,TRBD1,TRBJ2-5,TGTGCCAGTAGTGCCTCCGGAGGGACAGGGGAGACCCAGTACTTC,CASSASGGTGETQYF
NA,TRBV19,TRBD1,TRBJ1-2,TGTGCCAGTATTGGGGGGACAGCCCATGGCTACACCTTC,CASIGGTAHGYTF
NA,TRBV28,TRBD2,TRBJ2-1,TGTGCCAGCAGAACGGGACTAGCGGGTTCCAATGAGCAGTTCTTC,CASRTGLAGSNEQFF
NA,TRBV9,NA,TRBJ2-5,TGTGCCAGCAGCGTAGGAGTGGGGGGGCAGGAGACCCAGTACTTC,CASSVGVGGQETQYF
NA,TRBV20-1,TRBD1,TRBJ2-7,TGCAGTGCTGGAGCAGGGGGTAGGCAGTACTTC,CSAGAGGRQYF
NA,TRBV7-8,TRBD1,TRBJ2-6,TGTGCCAGCAGCTCCCGGGACAGGGACCTTGGAGGGGCCAACGTCCTGACTTTC,CASSSRDRDLGGANVLTF
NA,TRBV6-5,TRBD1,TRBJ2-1,TGTGCCAGCAAATCAGGGGGTGGGGTATACAATGAGCAGTTCTTC,CASKSGGGVYNEQFF
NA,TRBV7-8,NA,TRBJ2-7,TGTGCCAGCAGCTCGCCCGGAGGGGCGGTCTGGGGGGAGCAGTACTTC,CASSSPGGAVWGEQYF
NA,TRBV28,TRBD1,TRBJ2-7,TGTGCCAGCCTGAGTGGCAGGGGGTACGAGCAGTGCTTC,CASLSGRGYEQCF
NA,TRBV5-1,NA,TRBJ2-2,TGCGCCAGCAGCGATCCACGGGGGGCCACCACCGGGGAGCTGTTTTTT,CASSDPRGATTGELFF
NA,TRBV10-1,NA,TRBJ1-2,TGCGCCAGCAGTGAGTCGTGGTATGGGAGAATTTATGGCTACACCTTC,CASSESWYGRIYGYTF
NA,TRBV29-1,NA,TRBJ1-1,TGCAGCGTCTCTCAGGCGACAGGCCTGAACACTGAAGCTTTCTTT,CSVSQATGLNTEAFF
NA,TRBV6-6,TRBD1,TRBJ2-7,TGTGCCAGCAGTAGGGGGACAGGGGGGAAGTACGAGCAGTACTTC,CASSRGTGGKYEQYF
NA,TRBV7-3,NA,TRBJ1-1,TGTGCCAGCAGCTTAGGCCCGGGAATGAACACTGAAGCTTTCTTT,CASSLGPGMNTEAFF
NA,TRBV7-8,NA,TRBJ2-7,TGTGCCAGCACCATACGGCCGGGTCGCGAGCAGTACTTC,CASTIRPGREQYF
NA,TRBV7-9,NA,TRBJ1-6,TGTGCCAGCAGCTTAGGAGAGCATTCACCCCTCCACTTT,CASSLGEHSPLHF